This T cell receptor beta chain was identified during a study of molecular identifiers for immune sequencing clone quantification. This clonotype was seen ten or more times. MiXCR was run by TCRdb on the PCR reads, yielding one entry per CDR3 protein. The repertoire holds around 25,000 distinct CDR3 sequences, with under 20% as singletons. This CDR3 spans 14 amino acids. CDR1 and CDR2 from the germline V gene are SGHKS and YYEKEE (reference sequence). J lost 3 bases, V lost 0 bases, and 3 bases had no gene match. CD8+CD4-CCR7+CD45RA+ cells were sorted as naive CD8 T cells. The source is a human donor in good health. Some libraries in this study had Jurkat cell RNA spiked in. The specimen sequenced was naive CD8+ T cells from blood, with Jurkat cell RNA spiked in. Subset here: FACS-sorted CD8+CD4-CCR7+CD45RA+ naive T cells. V is TRBV5-5 and J is TRBJ2-7; 7 nucleotides align to TRBD1. Written as DNA, the CDR3 is TGTGCCAGCAGCTTGGGACAGGGTCTCTACGAGCAGTACTTC. Protein sequence: CASSLGQGLYEQYF.